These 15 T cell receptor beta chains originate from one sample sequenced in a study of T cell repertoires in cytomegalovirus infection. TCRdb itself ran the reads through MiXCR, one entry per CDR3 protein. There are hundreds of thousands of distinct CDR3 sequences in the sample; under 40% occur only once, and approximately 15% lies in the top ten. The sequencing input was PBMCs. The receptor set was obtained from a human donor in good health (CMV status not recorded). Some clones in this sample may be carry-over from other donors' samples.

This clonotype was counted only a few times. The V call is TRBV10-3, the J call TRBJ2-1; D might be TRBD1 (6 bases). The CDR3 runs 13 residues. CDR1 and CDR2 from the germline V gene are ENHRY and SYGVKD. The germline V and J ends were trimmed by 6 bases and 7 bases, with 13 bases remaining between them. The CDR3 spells CAISPQQGNEQFF. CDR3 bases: TGTGCCATCAGCCCCCAACAGGGAAATGAGCAGTTCTTC.

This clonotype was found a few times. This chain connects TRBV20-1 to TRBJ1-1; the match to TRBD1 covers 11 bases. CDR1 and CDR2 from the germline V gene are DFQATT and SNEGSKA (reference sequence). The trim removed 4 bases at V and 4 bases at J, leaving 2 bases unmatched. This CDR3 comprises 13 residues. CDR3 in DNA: TGCAGTGCTACGGGACAGGGGGGCACTGAAGCTTTCTTT. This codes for CSATGQGGTEAFF.

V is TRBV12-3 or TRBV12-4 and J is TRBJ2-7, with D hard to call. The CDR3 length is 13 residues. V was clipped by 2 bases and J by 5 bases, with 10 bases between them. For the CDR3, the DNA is TGTGCCAGCAGTTTATTGGGAAGTGACGAGCAGTACTTC. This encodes CASSLLGSDEQYF.

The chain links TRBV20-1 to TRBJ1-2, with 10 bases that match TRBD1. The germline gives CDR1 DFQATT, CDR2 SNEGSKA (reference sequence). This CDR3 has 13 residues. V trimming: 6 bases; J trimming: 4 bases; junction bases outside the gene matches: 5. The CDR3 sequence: CSAEDRGIYGYTF. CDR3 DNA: TGCAGTGCAGAGGACAGGGGGATCTATGGCTACACCTTC.

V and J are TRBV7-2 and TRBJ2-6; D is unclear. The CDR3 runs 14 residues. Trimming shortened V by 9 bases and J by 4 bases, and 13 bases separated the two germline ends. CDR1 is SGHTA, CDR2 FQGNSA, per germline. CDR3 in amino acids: CARGLGIGANVLTF. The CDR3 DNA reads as TGTGCCAGAGGCTTAGGTATCGGGGCCAACGTCCTGACTTTC.

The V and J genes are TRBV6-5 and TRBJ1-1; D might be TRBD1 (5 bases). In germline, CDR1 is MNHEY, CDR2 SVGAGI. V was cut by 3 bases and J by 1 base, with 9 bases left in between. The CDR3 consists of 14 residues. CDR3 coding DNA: TGTGCCAGCAGTTATGGGGCACCGAACACTGAAGCTTTCTTT. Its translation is CASSYGAPNTEAFF.

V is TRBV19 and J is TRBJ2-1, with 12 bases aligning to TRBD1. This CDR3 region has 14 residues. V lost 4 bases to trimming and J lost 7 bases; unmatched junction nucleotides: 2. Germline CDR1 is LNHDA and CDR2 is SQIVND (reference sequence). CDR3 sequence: CASSRDRGLNEQFF. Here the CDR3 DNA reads TGTGCCAGTAGTAGGGACAGGGGGCTTAATGAGCAGTTCTTC.

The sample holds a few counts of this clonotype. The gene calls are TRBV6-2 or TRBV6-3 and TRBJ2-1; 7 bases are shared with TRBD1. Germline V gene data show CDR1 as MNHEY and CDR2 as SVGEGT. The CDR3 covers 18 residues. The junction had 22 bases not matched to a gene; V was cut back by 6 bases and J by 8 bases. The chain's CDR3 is CASRTDTYRGRRVHEQFF. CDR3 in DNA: TGTGCCAGCAGAACCGACACCTACAGGGGCCGGAGAGTCCATGAGCAGTTCTTC.

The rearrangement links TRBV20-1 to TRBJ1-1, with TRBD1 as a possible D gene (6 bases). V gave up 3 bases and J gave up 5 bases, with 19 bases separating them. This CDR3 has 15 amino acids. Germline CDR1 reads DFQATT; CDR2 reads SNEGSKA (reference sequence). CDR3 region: CSASTFRGAWTEAFF. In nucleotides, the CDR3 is TGCAGTGCTAGCACGTTTCGGGGGGCGTGGACTGAAGCTTTCTTT.

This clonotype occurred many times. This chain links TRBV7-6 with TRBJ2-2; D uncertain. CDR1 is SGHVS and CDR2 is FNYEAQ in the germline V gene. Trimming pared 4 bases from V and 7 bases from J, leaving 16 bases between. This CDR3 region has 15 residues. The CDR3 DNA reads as TGTGCCAGCAGCTCCGAAGCCAATGAGAACGGGGAGCTGTTTTTT. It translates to CASSSEANENGELFF.

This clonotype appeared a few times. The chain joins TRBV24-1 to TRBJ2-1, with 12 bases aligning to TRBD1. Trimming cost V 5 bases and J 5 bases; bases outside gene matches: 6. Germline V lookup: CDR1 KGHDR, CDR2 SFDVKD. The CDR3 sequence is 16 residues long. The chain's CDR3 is CATSGRDRGQHNEQFF. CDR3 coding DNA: TGTGCCACCAGTGGTCGGGACAGGGGGCAACACAATGAGCAGTTCTTC.

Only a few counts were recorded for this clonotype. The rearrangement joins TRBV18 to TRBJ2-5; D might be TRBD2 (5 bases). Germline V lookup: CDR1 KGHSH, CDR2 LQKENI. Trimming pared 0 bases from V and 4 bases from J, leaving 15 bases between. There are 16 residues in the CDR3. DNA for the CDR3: TGTGCCAGCTCACCACCTGGATTCGTCCGGGGAGAGACCCAGTACTTC. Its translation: CASSPPGFVRGETQYF.

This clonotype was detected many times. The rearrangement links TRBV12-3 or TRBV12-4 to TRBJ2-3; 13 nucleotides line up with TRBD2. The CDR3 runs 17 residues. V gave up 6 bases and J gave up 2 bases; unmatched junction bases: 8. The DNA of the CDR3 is TGTGCCAGCAGACAAGGACTAGCGGGGGCCCTCACAGATACGCAGTATTTT. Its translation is CASRQGLAGALTDTQYF.

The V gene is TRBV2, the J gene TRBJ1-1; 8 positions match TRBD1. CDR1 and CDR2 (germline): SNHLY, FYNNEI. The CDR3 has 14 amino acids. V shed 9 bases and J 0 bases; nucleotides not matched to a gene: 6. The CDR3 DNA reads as TGTGCCAGAAGAGGCAGGGGGCTGAACACTGAAGCTTTCTTT. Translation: CARRGRGLNTEAFF.

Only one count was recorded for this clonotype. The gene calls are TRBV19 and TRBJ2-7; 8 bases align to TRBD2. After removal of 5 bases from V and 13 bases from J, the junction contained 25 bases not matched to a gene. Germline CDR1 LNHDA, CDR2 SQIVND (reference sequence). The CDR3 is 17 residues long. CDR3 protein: CASSADVSGAISYEPYF. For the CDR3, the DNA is TGTGCCAGTAGTGCCGATGTTAGCGGGGCGATCTCCTACGAGCCTTACTTC.